These 17 T cell receptor beta chains came from one sample sequenced in a study of early T cells in non-severe SARS-CoV-2 infection. In TCRdb, the 5' RACE reads were re-called with MiXCR into one record per CDR3 protein. The data hold about 90,000 distinct CDR3 sequences, with under 15% observed a single time. The specimen sequenced was whole blood. These TCRs come from an adult who was a healthcare worker with PCR-confirmed SARS-CoV-2 infection or an uninfected control (not recorded which).

This chain connects TRBV29-1 to TRBJ2-6, with D maybe TRBD1 (5 bases). The germline gives CDR1 SQVTM, CDR2 ANQGSEA. Trimming removed 6 bases from V and 4 bases from J, with 10 bases in between. The CDR3 sequence is 13 residues long. CDR3 loop: CSVRVTGANVLTF. The CDR3 region has the DNA TGCAGCGTCAGGGTAACCGGGGCCAACGTCCTGACTTTC. Full variable domain (outside the CDR3, taken from reference TRBV29-1 and TRBJ2-6): SAVISQKPSRDICQRGTSLTIQCQVDSQVTMMFWYRQQPGQSLTLIATANQGSEATYESGFVIDKFPISRPNLTFSTLTVSNMSPEDSSIYLCSVRVTGANVLTFGAGSRLTVL.

In its sample, this clonotype was seen a few times. J is TRBJ2-1 and V is TRBV7-9; TRBD2 matches 9 bases. The germline CDR1 and CDR2 sequences are SEHNR and FQNEAQ (reference sequence). The CDR3 length is 17 residues. V dropped 0 bases and J dropped 1; count of bases not matched to a gene: 4. CDR3 bases: TGTGCCAGCAGCTTAGCGCAGGCGGGAGGGTCCTACAATGAGCAGTTCTTC. Encoded protein: CASSLAQAGGSYNEQFF.

The CDR3 here is CASSFNAGPYEQYF. CDR3 coding DNA: TGTGCCAGCAGCTTTAATGCGGGGCCCTACGAGCAGTACTTC. This chain uses TRBV7-9 with TRBJ2-7; weak D call: TRBD2 (6 bases). Germline CDR1 reads SEHNR; CDR2 reads FQNEAQ (reference sequence). This CDR3 region has 14 residues. V was cut by 3 bases and J by 2 bases, with 11 bases left in between. Full variable domain (missing parts from reference TRBV7-9 and TRBJ2-7): DTGVSQNPRHKITKRGQNVTFRCDPISEHNRLYWYRQTLGQGPEFLTYFQNEAQLEKSRLLSDRFSAERPKGSFSTLEIQRTEQGDSAMYLCASSFNAGPYEQYFGPGTRLTVT.

This clonotype was observed a handful of times. This CDR3 reads CASSVRGGIEPQHF. The CDR3 DNA is TGTGCCAGCAGCGTACGCGGGGGGATTGAACCCCAGCATTTT. The chain couples TRBV9 to TRBJ1-5, with D possibly matching TRBD1 (5 bases). The CDR3 is 14 residues long. Germline V lookup: CDR1 SGDLS, CDR2 YYNGEE. V lost 1 base and J lost 10, with 15 bases in between.

This clonotype was seen many times. The chain has TRBV5-5 and TRBJ2-7; possible D gene TRBD2, 5 bases. In germline, CDR1 is SGHKS, CDR2 YYEKEE (reference sequence). The CDR3 covers 14 residues. V shed 1 base and J shed 5 bases, with 13 bases lying between them. CDR3 region: CASSLSTARDEQYF. Written as DNA, the CDR3 is TGTGCCAGCAGCTTGAGCACGGCGAGGGACGAGCAGTACTTC.

This clonotype was counted a few times. The chain recombines TRBV25-1 with TRBJ1-2; TRBD1 matches at 8 bases. This CDR3 spans 14 amino acids. Germline trimming cut 6 bases from V and 5 bases from J; bases unmatched to any gene: 8. Germline assignment: CDR1 MGHDK and CDR2 SYGVNS. Written as DNA, the CDR3 is TGTGCCAGCAGGGGGGGACAGGTGACGTATGGCTACACCTTC. Translating gives CASRGGQVTYGYTF.

This clonotype has only a few counts. The J gene is TRBJ2-3, the V gene TRBV6-5; D gene uncertain. The CDR3 has 17 residues. V was cut by 6 bases and J by 1 base, with 20 bases left in between. Germline values: CDR1 MNHEY, CDR2 SVGAGI. The chain's CDR3 is CASRYLSTGQGTDTQYF. CDR3 DNA: TGTGCCAGCAGGTACCTCAGCACCGGGCAGGGCACAGATACGCAGTATTTT.

This chain joins TRBV12-5 and TRBJ2-1; 10 nucleotides align to TRBD2. Losses at the gene ends were 6 bases for V and 3 bases for J; bases not matched to a gene: 17. The CDR3 spans 19 residues. The germline CDR1 and CDR2 sequences are LGHNT and FRNRAP. The DNA of the CDR3 is TGTGCTAGTGGCCCCCCACGGGCTAGCGGGAGTGGGGACTACAATGAGCAGTTCTTC. It specifies CASGPPRASGSGDYNEQFF.

This clonotype turned up a few times. At one end, the junction sequence differs from germline, possibly due to a read error. The chain combines TRBV30 with TRBJ1-4, with D uncertain. Germline V gene sequence: CDR1 GTSNPN, CDR2 SVGIG (reference sequence). This CDR3 has 14 residues. The CDR3, as DNA: TGTGCCTGGAGTATAACTCGAGGAGCCGAAAAACTGTTGTTT. It yields the protein CAWSITRGAEKLLF.

The chain combines TRBV3-1 with TRBJ1-2, with D perhaps matching TRBD1 (6 bases). The CDR3 consists of 14 residues. Deletions cut 1 base from V and 7 bases from J, with 13 bases between. Looked up from germline, CDR1 is LGHDT and CDR2 is YNNKEL (reference sequence). The CDR3 sequence is CASSQARGVSGYTF. Here the CDR3 DNA reads TGTGCCAGCAGCCAAGCCAGGGGAGTAAGTGGCTACACCTTC.

This clonotype appeared a few times. The junction departs from germline at one end; a sequencing error may be responsible. The J gene is TRBJ2-7, the V gene TRBV6-1; D assignment may be TRBD1 or TRBD2 (5 bases each). This CDR3 has 12 residues. Germline-derived CDR1 and CDR2 are MNHNS and SASEGT. CDR3 DNA sequence: TGTGCCAGCAATCGTCGGGACGAGAGTTCGGACTTC. It is translated as CASNRRDESSDF.

In this sample, this clonotype turned up a few times. The V and J genes are TRBV27 and TRBJ2-7; D is possibly TRBD1 (6 bases). The CDR3 loop spans 13 amino acids. Trimming took off 5 bases at V and 4 bases at J, with 12 bases between the two ends. CDR1 MNHEY and CDR2 SMNVEV come from the germline V gene (reference sequence). CDR3 sequence reads: CASSPIQGYEQYF. Written as DNA, the CDR3 is TGTGCCAGCAGTCCGATACAGGGATACGAGCAGTACTTC.

The V gene is TRBV18, the J gene TRBJ2-5; unclear D gene. V shed 0 bases and J shed 4 bases, with 12 bases lying between them. Germline CDR1 KGHSH, CDR2 LQKENI. The CDR3 contains 15 residues. The CDR3 protein is CASSPPPSSRETQYF. Written as DNA, the CDR3 is TGTGCCAGCTCACCACCTCCCTCTAGTAGAGAGACCCAGTACTTC. The full variable domain, rest sourced from reference TRBV18 and TRBJ2-5, is NAGVMQNPRHLVRRRGQEARLRCSPMKGHSHVYWYRQLPEEGLKFMVYLQKENIIDESGMPKERFSAEFPKEGPSILRIQQVVRGDSAAYFCASSPPPSSRETQYFGPGTRLLVL.

This chain uses TRBV28 with TRBJ1-6; the match to TRBD1 covers 7 bases. Germline CDR1 and CDR2: MDHEN and SYDVKM. CDR3 length: 12 residues. The CDR3 DNA reads TGTGCAGAGGGGACAGTAAATTCACCCCTCCACTTT. Its protein is CAEGTVNSPLHF.

This clonotype was detected a few times. The gene calls are TRBV5-1 and TRBJ2-2, with a possible D match to TRBD1 (6 bases). CDR3 size: 12 residues. The germline V gene encodes CDR1 SGHRS and CDR2 YFSETQ. The V end was cut by 7 bases, the J end by 5 bases, with 9 bases between. DNA of the CDR3: TGCGCCAGCGGACAGCAGACCGGGGAGCTGTTTTTT. Amino acids: CASGQQTGELFF.

This clonotype was observed a few times. The chain is built from TRBV4-1 and TRBJ1-1, with D tentatively TRBD1 (5 bases). CDR3 length: 15 amino acids. V lost 0 bases to trimming and J lost 4 bases, with 12 bases between them. The germline gives CDR1 MGHRA, CDR2 YSYEKL. CDR3 sequence (DNA): TGCGCCAGCAGCCAAGATTGGGGCAGGTTCACTGAAGCTTTCTTT. Translating it yields CASSQDWGRFTEAFF.

This clonotype was counted a few times. The J gene is TRBJ1-1, the V gene TRBV6-1, with D possibly matching TRBD1 (5 bases). The CDR3 consists of 13 residues. Deletions cut 3 bases from V and 1 base from J, with 6 bases between. Germline values: CDR1 MNHNS, CDR2 SASEGT. DNA for the CDR3: TGTGCCAGCAGTGACAGGGAGAACACTGAAGCTTTCTTT. This codes for CASSDRENTEAFF.